The TCR beta chain under discussion was sequenced for a study of blood T cell repertoires in COVID-19. In the study overall: Some COVID-19 samples were acute and others convalescent; all came from the United States, Italy and Spain. T cells, B-cell-depleted T cells, or PBMCs provided the cDNA or gDNA that served as material.

This clone occurred a few times. Trimming shortened V by 5 bases and J by 0 bases, and 8 bases separated the two germline ends. This CDR3 contains 14 residues. Germline assignment: CDR1 MNHEY and CDR2 SVGAGI. In the authors' methods: Researchers report that nucleated cell counts were estimated from reference gene primer amplification. Sequenced by immunoSEQ multiplex PCR; TCRdb stores in-frame clones only, minus some. V and J calls and clone size follow that table, whereas D and trimming were derived from the DNA. The sample shows 50,000 to 55,000 clones, about nine tenths of them seen only once. Material for sequencing was peripheral blood. This TCR derives from a man in his 70s with acute or convalescent COVID-19. The genes are TRBV6-5 and TRBJ1-5, with D perhaps matching TRBD1 (5 bases). The CDR3 sequence: CASSQGGSNQPQHF. CDR3 in DNA: TGTGCCAGCAGTCAGGGAGGTAGCAATCAGCCCCAGCATTTT.